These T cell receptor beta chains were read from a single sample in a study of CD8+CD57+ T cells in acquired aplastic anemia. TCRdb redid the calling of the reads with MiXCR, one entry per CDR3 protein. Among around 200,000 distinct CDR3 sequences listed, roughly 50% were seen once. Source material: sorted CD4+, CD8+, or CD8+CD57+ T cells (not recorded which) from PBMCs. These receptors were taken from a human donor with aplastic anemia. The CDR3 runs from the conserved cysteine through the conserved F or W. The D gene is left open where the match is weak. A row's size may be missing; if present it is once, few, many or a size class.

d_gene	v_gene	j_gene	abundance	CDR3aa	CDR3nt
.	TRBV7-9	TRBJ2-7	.	CATSNRQSYEQYF	TGTGCCACCTCTAACCGACAATCCTACGAGCAGTACTTC
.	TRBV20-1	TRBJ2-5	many	CSARVPRGQDQTQYF	TGCAGTGCTAGAGTCCCCCGGGGGCAGGACCAGACCCAGTACTTC
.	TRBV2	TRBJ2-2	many	CASTWGGELFF	TGTGCCAGCACCTGGGGCGGGGAGCTGTTTTTT
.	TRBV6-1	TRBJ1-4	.	CASRRGQVNEKLFF	TGTGCCAGCAGAAGGGGACAAGTTAATGAAAAACTGTTTTTT
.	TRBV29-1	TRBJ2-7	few	CSAARAGYYEQYF	TGCAGCGCCGCCAGGGCGGGGTACTACGAGCAGTACTTC
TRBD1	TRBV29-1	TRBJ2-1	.	CSVEGVTGDKLGQFF	TGCAGCGTTGAAGGGGTGACAGGGGACAAGCTAGGGCAGTTCTTC
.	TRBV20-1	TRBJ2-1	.	CSASSYNEQFF	TGCAGTGCTAGCAGTTACAATGAGCAGTTCTTC
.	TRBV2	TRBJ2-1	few	CASSEARVGEQFF	TGTGCCAGCAGTGAAGCGCGGGTGGGTGAGCAGTTCTTC
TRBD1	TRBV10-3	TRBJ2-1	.	CAISEPGQASSYNEQFF	TGTGCCATCAGTGAGCCGGGACAGGCGAGCTCCTACAATGAGCAGTTCTTC
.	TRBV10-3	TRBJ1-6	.	CASRQSNSPLHF	TGTGCCAGCAGACAGTCTAATTCACCCCTCCACTTT
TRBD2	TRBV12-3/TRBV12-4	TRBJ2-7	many	CASSFGGGISYEQYF	TGTGCCAGCAGTTTTGGCGGGGGGATCTCCTACGAGCAGTACTTC
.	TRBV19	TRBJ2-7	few	CASTVGSSYEQYF	TGTGCCAGTACCGTCGGGAGCTCCTACGAGCAGTACTTC
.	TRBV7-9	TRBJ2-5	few	CASSQDRQETQYF	TGTGCCAGCAGCCAAGACAGACAAGAGACCCAGTACTTC
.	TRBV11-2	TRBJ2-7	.	CASSLIVEQYF	TGTGCCAGCAGCTTAATAGTCGAGCAGTACTTC
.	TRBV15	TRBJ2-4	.	CATSRDNWGDIQYF	TGTGCCACCAGCAGAGATAATTGGGGAGACATTCAGTACTTC
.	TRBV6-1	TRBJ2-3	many	CASKGRGTDTQYF	TGTGCCAGCAAAGGTCGGGGCACAGATACGCAGTATTTT
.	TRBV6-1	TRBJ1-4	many	CASTPTGGGREKLFF	TGTGCCAGCACCCCAACCGGGGGGGGTCGAGAAAAACTGTTTTTT
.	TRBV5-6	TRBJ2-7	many	CASSLVAVNYEQYF	TGTGCCAGCAGCTTGGTGGCGGTCAACTACGAGCAGTACTTC
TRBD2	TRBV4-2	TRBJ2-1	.	CASSTKRGGSYNEQFF	TGTGCCAGCAGCACGAAGCGGGGGGGCTCCTACAATGAGCAGTTCTTC
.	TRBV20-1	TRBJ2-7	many	CSAFRDPSYEQYF	TGCAGTGCTTTCCGGGACCCCTCCTACGAGCAGTACTTC